The 24 T cell receptor beta chains below all came from one sample that was sequenced in a study of Graves' ophthalmopathy and Graves' hyperthyroidism. From RNA, the CDR3 regions of TCR beta chains were amplified and sequenced. HTBI-primed RT-PCR formed the first round, and a multiplex PCR formed the second. TCRdb processed the multiplex PCR reads anew with MiXCR; each CDR3 protein has one entry. The sample lists some 350,000 distinct CDR3 sequences, about 17% occurring once. Input material: peripheral blood. The receptors were sampled from an adult woman with stable Graves' hyperthyroidism.

This clonotype was found a few times. The chain combines TRBV20-1 with TRBJ2-7; the match to TRBD2 covers 8 bases. Germline V gene data show CDR1 as DFQATT and CDR2 as SNEGSKA (reference sequence). There are 15 residues in the CDR3. With 6 bases clipped from V and 4 bases from J, the junction kept 14 bases outside the gene matches. The CDR3 here is CSAEPLRREVYEQYF. The CDR3 bases are TGCAGTGCAGAACCCCTTCGGCGGGAGGTGTACGAGCAGTACTTC.

This clonotype has ten or more counts. The chain joins TRBV2 to TRBJ1-2, with D possibly TRBD1 on 5 matching bases. CDR3 size: 15 residues. V shed 3 bases and J shed 6 bases, with 17 bases lying between them. Germline CDR1 reads SNHLY; CDR2 reads FYNNEI. CDR3 DNA sequence: TGTGCCAGCAGTGAGCAGGGAGGGTCCATGGATGGCTACACCTTC. Its translation is CASSEQGGSMDGYTF.

The chain is built from TRBV18 and TRBJ1-1; a weak D match, TRBD1 (5 bases). Germline V CDR1 and CDR2: KGHSH, LQKENI. V dropped 2 bases and J dropped 1 base, with 14 bases sitting between them. The length of the CDR3 is 16 residues. CDR3 DNA: TGTGCCAGCTCACCAGTTAACGGGGGAGGGAACACTGAAGCTTTCTTT. It encodes CASSPVNGGGNTEAFF.

In its sample, this clonotype was seen many times. The chain has TRBV29-1 and TRBJ1-2; 8 bases align to TRBD1. The CDR3 contains 14 residues. Germline V gene lookup returns CDR1 SQVTM and CDR2 ANQGSEA. The V gene end was trimmed by 6 bases and the J gene end by 1 base; junction bases not matched to a gene: 7. The CDR3 loop is CSVATGAINYGYTF. The CDR3, as DNA: TGCAGCGTGGCGACAGGGGCGATTAACTATGGCTACACCTTC.

This clonotype has ten or more counts. The chain carries TRBV6-1 and TRBJ2-7; 10 bases fit TRBD1. The CDR3 length is 16 residues. CDR1 MNHNS and CDR2 SASEGT come from the germline V gene. Trimming cost V 2 bases and J 5 bases; bases outside gene matches: 9. As DNA, the CDR3 is TGTGCCAGCAGTGAAATCGAGGCGGGGACAGGGGACGAGCAGTACTTC. Translating gives CASSEIEAGTGDEQYF.

The chain joins TRBV12-3 or TRBV12-4 to TRBJ1-6, with D uncertain. Trimming took off 0 bases at V and 9 bases at J, with 3 bases between the two ends. This CDR3 has 12 residues. The CDR3 bases are TGTGCCAGCAGTTTAGCTTCTTCACCCCTCCACTTT. Translating gives CASSLASSPLHF.

This clonotype has a count of ten or more. This sequence joins TRBV25-1 and TRBJ1-3, with a possible D match to TRBD1 (6 bases). CDR3 length: 14 residues. The germline gives CDR1 MGHDK, CDR2 SYGVNS. The V end was cut by 8 bases, the J end by 2 bases, with 13 bases between. The CDR3 sequence: CASDPGTTGNTIYF. DNA of the CDR3: TGTGCCAGCGATCCCGGGACAACTGGAAACACCATATATTTT.

This clonotype was counted ten times or more. The chain has TRBV19 and TRBJ2-7, with D perhaps TRBD1 (6 bases). The CDR3 runs to 15 residues. Germline V gives CDR1 LNHDA, CDR2 SQIVND (reference sequence). The germline V and J ends were trimmed by 4 bases and 0 bases, with 13 bases remaining between them. CDR3 sequence: CASSNRDTSSYEQYF. In DNA form, the CDR3 reads TGTGCCAGTAGTAACCGGGACACCAGCTCCTACGAGCAGTACTTC. The full variable domain, completed using reference TRBV19 and TRBJ2-7, is DGGITQSPKYLFRKEGQNVTLSCEQNLNHDAMYWYRQDPGQGLRLIYYSQIVNDFQKGDIAEGYSVSREKKESFPLTVTSAQKNPTAFYLCASSNRDTSSYEQYFGPGTRLTVT.

As to this clonotype: Possible read error: a much larger clone is one base away. The J gene is TRBJ2-6, the V gene TRBV15; weak D call: TRBD2 (6 bases). The germline V gene encodes CDR1 LNHNV and CDR2 YYDKDF (reference sequence). The CDR3 is 16 residues long. The CDR3 DNA is TGTGCCACCAGCAGAGATGGGGGGACTGGGGCCAACGTCCTGAGTTTC. Its protein is CATSRDGGTGANVLSF.

This clonotype was recorded a few times. V usage is TRBV19 and J usage is TRBJ1-5, with 9 positions matching TRBD1. The CDR3 consists of 15 residues. Germline-derived CDR1 and CDR2 are LNHDA and SQIVND (reference sequence). V dropped 5 bases and J dropped 6; count of bases not matched to a gene: 8. CDR3 loop: CASSSRDRDSQPQHF. DNA of the CDR3: TGTGCCAGTAGTTCCCGGGACAGGGACAGTCAGCCCCAGCATTTT.

V is TRBV29-1 and J is TRBJ1-2; D remains unclear. V gave up 0 bases and J gave up 8 bases, with 4 bases separating them. Germline CDR1 SQVTM, CDR2 ANQGSEA. The length of the CDR3 is 10 residues. The CDR3 loop is CSVEDRGYTF. The CDR3 region has the DNA TGCAGCGTTGAAGATAGGGGCTACACCTTC.

Many counts were recorded for this clonotype. The chain has TRBV5-1 and TRBJ2-7; D perhaps matches TRBD2 (7 bases). This CDR3 region has 17 residues. V dropped 3 bases and J dropped 4 bases, with 23 bases sitting between them. CDR1 and CDR2 (germline): SGHRS, YFSETQ. The CDR3 loop reads CASSYLGGGRGSYEQYF. CDR3 DNA: TGCGCCAGCAGCTACCTGGGAGGGGGACGTGGGTCATACGAGCAGTACTTC.

This clonotype was found many times. The gene calls are TRBV3-1 and TRBJ1-2; TRBD1 aligns across 12 bases. The CDR3 is 16 amino acids. J lost 7 bases, V lost 2 bases, and 8 bases had no gene match. Germline CDR1 is LGHDT and CDR2 is YNNKEL (reference sequence). The CDR3 sequence: CASSQLGTGGEFGYTF. CDR3 DNA: TGTGCCAGCAGCCAACTGGGGACAGGGGGCGAGTTTGGCTACACCTTC.

This chain uses TRBV12-3 or TRBV12-4 with TRBJ2-2; TRBD2 aligns across 9 bases. The CDR3 covers 16 residues. The V and J ends lost 4 bases and 4 bases, in that order; junction bases with no gene match: 7. For the CDR3, the DNA is TGTGCCAGCAGTTCAGCTAGCGGGATCGTCACCGGGGAGCTGTTTTTT. Its translation is CASSSASGIVTGELFF.

This clonotype was observed a few times. The V and J genes are TRBV6-2 or TRBV6-3 and TRBJ2-1, with 7 bases aligning to TRBD2. Germline-derived CDR1 and CDR2 are MNHEY and SVGEGT. The trim removed 6 bases at V and 0 bases at J, leaving 5 bases unmatched. The CDR3 loop spans 15 amino acids. CDR3 nucleotides: TGTGCCAGCAGCGCCGTAGCGGGCTCCTACAATGAGCAGTTCTTC. Amino acids: CASSAVAGSYNEQFF.

The table lists this clonotype with a few counts. J is TRBJ2-7 and V is TRBV28; TRBD2 matches 15 bases. CDR1 and CDR2 (germline): MDHEN, SYDVKM. J lost 3 bases, V lost 10 bases, and 19 bases had no gene match. This CDR3 contains 19 residues. The CDR3 is CAIQLSGGEGLAGGYEQYF. The CDR3 DNA sequence: TGTGCCATCCAACTTTCAGGGGGTGAGGGACTAGCGGGAGGCTACGAGCAGTACTTC.

This clonotype was picked up many times. This sequence joins TRBV18 and TRBJ2-7, with 11 bases identical to TRBD1. The CDR3 runs 17 residues. Per the germline V gene, CDR1 is KGHSH and CDR2 is LQKENI. Unmatched junction bases numbered 13, after V lost 5 bases and J lost 4 bases. The DNA of the CDR3 is TGTGCCAGCTCATCAACCTCGTCCGGGACAGGGGGATACGAGCAGTACTTC. Its translation: CASSSTSSGTGGYEQYF.

The sample holds a few counts of this clonotype. The chain joins TRBV3-1 to TRBJ2-7; TRBD1 matches 8 bases. This CDR3 is built from 17 residues. The V segment lost 5 bases and the J segment 1 base; nucleotides outside the gene matches: 13. The germline V gene encodes CDR1 LGHDT and CDR2 YNNKEL (reference sequence). For the CDR3, the DNA is TGTGCCAGCAGCTTACAACCAGGGGGCGCCGGATCCTACGAGCAGTACTTC. Translated: CASSLQPGGAGSYEQYF.

This sequence joins TRBV12-3 or TRBV12-4 and TRBJ1-1; no reliable D call. Deletions cut 3 bases from V and 11 bases from J, with 13 bases between. The CDR3 is made up of 12 amino acids. In DNA form, the CDR3 reads TGTGCCAGCAGTTTCGGGCTGATAAGGGCTTTCTTT. Translation gives CASSFGLIRAFF.

The DNA for the CDR3 is TGTGCCAGCAGTTTCGTCGACAGGAGCGAGCAGTACTTC. Protein sequence: CASSFVDRSEQYF. The chain couples TRBV12-3 or TRBV12-4 to TRBJ2-7; weak D call: TRBD1 (6 bases). The CDR3 runs to 13 residues. Trimming took 3 bases from V and 6 from J, leaving 12 bases between them.

This clonotype was detected ten times or more. This chain links TRBV12-3 or TRBV12-4 with TRBJ2-5; 14 nucleotides align to TRBD2. CDR3 length: 16 amino acids. The J segment lost 3 bases and the V segment lost 5 bases, leaving 5 bases of the junction unmatched. CDR3: CASSGGLAGVEETQYF. The CDR3 DNA follows: TGTGCCAGCAGTGGGGGACTAGCGGGAGTCGAAGAGACCCAGTACTTC.

Ten or more counts support this clonotype. The gene calls are TRBV6-1 and TRBJ1-6; 7 bases align to TRBD1. V lost 8 bases to trimming and J lost 4 bases; unmatched junction nucleotides: 2. The CDR3 is made up of 13 amino acids. The germline CDR1 and CDR2 sequences are MNHNS and SASEGT. The CDR3 nucleotides read TGTGCCAGCCAACAGGGGTATAATTCACCCCTCCACTTT. Protein sequence: CASQQGYNSPLHF.

This clonotype was seen at least ten times. A single base separates this from a much larger clone, so it may be a read error. This rearrangement joins TRBV7-9 to TRBJ2-5; TRBD1 agrees at 8 bases. The V and J ends lost 4 bases and 3 bases, in that order; junction bases with no gene match: 1. Germline V gene lookup returns CDR1 SEHNR and CDR2 FQNEAQ (reference sequence). The CDR3 contains 13 residues. This chain's CDR3 is CASSWTGKETQYF. DNA for the CDR3: TGTGCCAGCAGCTGGACAGGGAAAGAGACCCAGTACTTC.

In this sample, this clonotype turned up many times. This chain uses TRBV20-1 with TRBJ2-5, with a weak D call TRBD1 (5 bases). The germline CDR1 and CDR2 sequences are DFQATT and SNEGSKA (reference sequence). CDR3 length: 12 amino acids. CDR3 protein: CRPSRTQGTQYF. The CDR3 region has the DNA TGCAGACCTTCTAGGACCCAGGGGACCCAGTACTTC.